This is a list of T cell receptor beta chains from one sample in a study of blood T cell repertoires in COVID-19. Produced via immunoSEQ multiplex PCR; TCRdb's table is partial and in-frame only. Of 110,000 to 150,000 clones in the sample, more than 65% were seen once. Sequencing used peripheral blood. The receptor set was obtained from a human donor in a cohort sampled during active COVID-19. Both conserved end residues are part of each CDR3. The D gene is left open where the match is weak. Expanded clones get a size class; other rows say once, few or many, or leave the size out.

clone_size d_call j_call v_call cdr3_nt cdr3_aa
- - TRBJ1-1 TRBV15 TGTGCCACCAGCAGAGCTGTCGGGACTGAAGCTTTCTTT CATSRAVGTEAFF
- TRBD1 TRBJ2-7 TRBV6-5 TGTGCCAGCAGTTACCAGGACAGGACCTACGAGCAGTACTTC CASSYQDRTYEQYF
- - TRBJ1-1 TRBV29-1 TGCAGCACCCCAGGGAGGGAGGGATCGAAGAACACTGAAGCTTTCTTT CSTPGREGSKNTEAFF
- - TRBJ2-1 TRBV27 TGTGCCAGCCGAGGGGGGGTTTCCTACAATGAGCAGTTCTTC CASRGGVSYNEQFF
- TRBD1 TRBJ2-1 TRBV6-6 TGTGCCAGCAGCCTAAGACAGGGGGCCGATGGTGAGCAGTTCTTC CASSLRQGADGEQFF
- - TRBJ2-5 TRBV5-6 TGTGCCAGCAGCTTGACGGGGGTCCAAGAGACCCAGTACTTC CASSLTGVQETQYF
- - TRBJ1-4 TRBV21-1 TGTGCCAGCAGCAAAGTAGGGGCCTCGCGGGAAAAACTGTTTTTT CASSKVGASREKLFF
- - TRBJ2-7 TRBV7-6 TGTGCCAGCAGCGGAGGGACGGATGCCTACGAGCAGTACTTC CASSGGTDAYEQYF
- TRBD1 TRBJ2-2 TRBV5-1 TGCGCCAGCAGCTTGGATCTGCCAGGGGGAACCGGGGAGCTGTTTTTT CASSLDLPGGTGELFF
once TRBD1 TRBJ2-7 TRBV5-6 TGTGCCAGCAGACGTAACCGGGACAGGGGGGGCTCCGAGCAGTACTTC CASRRNRDRGGSEQYF
- TRBD2 TRBJ2-7 TRBV11-1 TGTGCCAGCAGCTTAGTACCGGGAGGGGTCACCTACGAGCAGTACTTC CASSLVPGGVTYEQYF
- - TRBJ2-7 TRBV12-5 TGTGCTAGTGGTCGGGGTTTCGCCTACGAGCAGTACTTC CASGRGFAYEQYF
once - TRBJ2-2 TRBV23-1 TGCGCCAGCAGTCAGCAGGACACTGCGAACACCGGGGAGCTGTTTTTT CASSQQDTANTGELFF
- TRBD2 TRBJ2-5 TRBV3-1/TRBV3-2 TGTGCCAGCAGTCAAGTTGGGGGGGAAGAGACCCAGTACTTC CASSQVGGEETQYF
once TRBD1 TRBJ1-5 TRBV4-2 TGTGCCAGCAGCCAAATTGACAGGGACAATCAGCCCCAGCATTTT CASSQIDRDNQPQHF
- TRBD1 TRBJ2-3 TRBV6-4 TGTGCCAGCAGTGACTCCTTTACAGGGGGCACAGATACGCAGTATTTT CASSDSFTGGTDTQYF
- TRBD2 TRBJ2-3 TRBV9 TGTGCCAGCAGCGCCGGGACTACCGGCCTGAGGGATACGCAGTATTTT CASSAGTTGLRDTQYF
many TRBD2 TRBJ2-1 TRBV7-9 TGTGCCAGCAGCTTAGCTCTAGCGGGGTTAAAGTTCTTC CASSLALAGLKFF
- - TRBJ1-3 TRBV19 TGTGCCAGTAGTATATCTTCCTTTTCGGGCTCTGGAAACACCATATATTTT CASSISSFSGSGNTIYF
- - TRBJ2-1 TRBV5-5 TGTGCCAGCAGGACATTCGGGGTTCGGCAGTTCTTC CASRTFGVRQFF
- TRBD1 TRBJ1-1 TRBV5-1 TGCGCCAGCAGCTTGGGGACAGGGAGCGCTGAAGCTTTCTTT CASSLGTGSAEAFF
- TRBD1 TRBJ2-1 TRBV5-4 TGTGCCAGCAGCTCCCGGACAGGAGTTTACAATGAGCAGTTCTTC CASSSRTGVYNEQFF
- TRBD1 TRBJ2-7 TRBV6-5 TGTGCCAGCAGTTCCGGGACAGGGTCTTATACCGAGCAGTACTTC CASSSGTGSYTEQYF
- TRBD1 TRBJ1-2 TRBV29-1 TGCAGCGTTGAAGTTGGCGGCAGGGGGCATGGCTACACCTTC CSVEVGGRGHGYTF
- TRBD1 TRBJ2-2 TRBV5-1 TGCGCCAGCAGCCCGACAGGGGGCACCGGGGAGCTGTTTTTT CASSPTGGTGELFF
- - TRBJ1-6 TRBV11-2 TGTGCCAGCAGCTTTTCAGGGGAAAATTCACCCCTCCACTTT CASSFSGENSPLHF
- - TRBJ2-1 TRBV27 TGTGCCAGCAGCCCTAGTCACACGGGATTGGCCTACAATGAGCAGTTCTTC CASSPSHTGLAYNEQFF
- - TRBJ1-5 TRBV2 TGTGCCAGCAGTGCGGTCCTAAGTACTCAGCCCCAGCATTTT CASSAVLSTQPQHF
once - TRBJ1-2 TRBV25-1 TGTGCCAGCAGTGCCGACAGGATCTCTGGCTACACCTTC CASSADRISGYTF
- - TRBJ1-5 TRBV24-1 TGTGCCACCAGTGATTCAGGGGGCAATCAGCCCCAGCATTTT CATSDSGGNQPQHF
once TRBD2 TRBJ2-1 TRBV3-1/TRBV3-2 TGTGCCAGCAGCCCCATAGCGGGGTGGAACAATGAGCAGTTCTTC CASSPIAGWNNEQFF
- TRBD1 TRBJ1-3 TRBV18 TGTGCCAGCTCACCTCCCGGGACAGGGGGCTTTGGGAACACCATATATTTT CASSPPGTGGFGNTIYF
- TRBD2 TRBJ2-4 TRBV27 TGTGCCAGCAGACGGACTAGCGGGGGGGCCAGGAACATTCAGTACTTC CASRRTSGGARNIQYF
once TRBD2 TRBJ2-3 TRBV9 TGTGCCAGCAGCGTAGCGGGGGGGCAGGGAGATACGCAGTATTTT CASSVAGGQGDTQYF
- - TRBJ1-1 TRBV27 TGTGCCAGCAGTCCAACCCCGACGGGTGGCACTGAAGCTTTCTTT CASSPTPTGGTEAFF
- TRBD1 TRBJ1-6 TRBV10-3 TGTGCCATCAGCGAGGGAGGGACAGGGGCTTCACCCCTCCACTTT CAISEGGTGASPLHF
- TRBD1 TRBJ1-1 TRBV18 TGTGCCAGCTCAGCCGCGACAGGGTCGAACACTGAAGCTTTCTTT CASSAATGSNTEAFF
once - TRBJ2-7 TRBV28 TGTGCCAGCAGTTTAGGAGGGCAGTTCTACGAGCAGTACTTC CASSLGGQFYEQYF
- TRBD2 TRBJ2-7 TRBV6-5 TGTGCCAGCAGCGCGGGACTAGCGGCCACCTACGAGCAGTACTTC CASSAGLAATYEQYF
few - TRBJ2-6 TRBV6-5 TGTGCCAGCATGGACAGATTCTCTGGGGCCAACGTCCTGACTTTC CASMDRFSGANVLTF